Here is one T cell receptor (beta chain) with its context. Other DNA sequences in this sample translate to the same CDR3. CDR1 and CDR2 from the germline V gene are SGHTA and FQGNSA. The CDR3 runs 13 residues. Trimming shortened V by 5 bases and J by 2 bases, and 9 bases separated the two germline ends. Methods used by the authors: Nucleated cell number was recorded as an estimate derived from reference gene primer amplification. The repertoire was sequenced with immunoSEQ multiplex PCR; TCRdb's copy has only in-frame clones and lacks some. V and J calls and clone size are given by that table; D and trimming were obtained from the DNA. The sample records 250,000 to 300,000 clones, roughly 90% being singletons. These data come from a study of blood T cell repertoires in COVID-19. Study background: Acute and convalescent COVID-19 samples came from the United States, Italy and Spain.

The chain uses TRBV7-2 and TRBJ1-2, with D maybe TRBD1 (6 bases). The sequence was collected from a woman aged 25 to 39 with active or convalescent COVID-19. Material: peripheral blood. CDR3 region: CASSPDRNYGYTF. Written as DNA, the CDR3 is TGTGCCAGCAGCCCTGACAGGAACTATGGCTACACCTTC.